The clone carrying this TCR beta chain was picked up a small number of times. The PCR contained 60 Vbeta and 13 Jbeta primers. Only in-frame clones appear in the TCRdb table, and some are missing; sequencing was by immunoSEQ multiplex PCR. The table includes about 150,000 clones, 82% detected once. The CDR3 consists of 16 residues. V was pared by 4 bases and J by 5 bases, with 9 bases of the junction left unmatched. CDR1 and CDR2 from the germline V gene are SGHVS and FQNEAQ. This specimen belongs to a study of cytomegalovirus exposure and HLA in healthy donors. This chain uses TRBV7-8 with TRBJ2-3; TRBD1 matches 10 bases. Sequencing input: PBMCs. The sequence was collected from a woman aged 45-65 years in good health and CMV-seropositive. CDR3 nucleotide sequence: TGTGCCAGCAGCTATATCAGGACAGGGGGGGAAGATACGCAGTATTTT. Its protein product is CASSYIRTGGEDTQYF.